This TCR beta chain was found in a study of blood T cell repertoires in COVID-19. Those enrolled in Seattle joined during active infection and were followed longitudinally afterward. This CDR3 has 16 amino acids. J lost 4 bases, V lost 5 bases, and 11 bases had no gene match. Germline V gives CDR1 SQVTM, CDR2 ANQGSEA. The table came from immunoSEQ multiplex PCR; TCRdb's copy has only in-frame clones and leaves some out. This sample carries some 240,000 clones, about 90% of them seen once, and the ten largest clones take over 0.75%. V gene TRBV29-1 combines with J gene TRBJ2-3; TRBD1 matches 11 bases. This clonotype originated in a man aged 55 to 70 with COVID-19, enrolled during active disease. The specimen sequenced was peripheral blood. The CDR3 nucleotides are TGCAGCGTTCACGCTTCGGACAGGGGGCGCCCAGATACGCAGTATTTT. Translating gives CSVHASDRGRPDTQYF.